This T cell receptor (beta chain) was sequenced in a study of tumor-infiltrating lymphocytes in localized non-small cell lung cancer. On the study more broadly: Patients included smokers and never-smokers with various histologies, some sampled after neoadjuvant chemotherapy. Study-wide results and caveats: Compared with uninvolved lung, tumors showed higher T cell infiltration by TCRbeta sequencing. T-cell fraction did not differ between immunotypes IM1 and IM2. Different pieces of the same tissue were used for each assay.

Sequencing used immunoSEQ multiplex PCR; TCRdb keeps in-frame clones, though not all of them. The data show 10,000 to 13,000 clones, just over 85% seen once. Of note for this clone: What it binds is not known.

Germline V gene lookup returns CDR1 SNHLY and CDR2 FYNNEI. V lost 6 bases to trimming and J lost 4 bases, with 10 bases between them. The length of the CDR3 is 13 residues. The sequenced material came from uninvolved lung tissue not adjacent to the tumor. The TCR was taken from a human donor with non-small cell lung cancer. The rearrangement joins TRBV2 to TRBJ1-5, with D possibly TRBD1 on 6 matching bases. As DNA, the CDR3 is TGTGCCAGCAGGGGACAACGAAATCAGCCCCAGCATTTT. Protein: CASRGQRNQPQHF.